The present T cell receptor beta chain was sequenced within a study of OX40 agonist ivuxolimab in advanced cancers. The study, taken as a whole, reports: Normalized T-cell clonal expansion was also low in a subset of nonresponders. Partial responders at 0.1-3.0 mg/kg showed near-lowest clonal expansion. Mean expanded clone counts were higher in CD8+ than CD4+ T cells. In the expanded peripheral T cells, antigen specificity was never determined.

A word on this clone: Its target is unknown.

Germline CDR1 KGHSH, CDR2 LQKENI. V lost 1 base to trimming and J lost 1 base, with 10 bases between them. The CDR3 has 15 residues. TCRdb keeps only in-frame clones here, not all; method: immunoSEQ multiplex PCR. Of 45,000 to 65,000 clones listed, approximately 79% were seen once; the top ten hold 2% to 3%. The source was CD4+ or CD8+ T cells sorted from blood, collected in a trial of the OX40 agonist ivuxolimab. This sequence joins TRBV18 and TRBJ1-1, with D uncertain. The sequence was collected from an adult with an advanced solid tumor such as melanoma, head and neck, liver or kidney cancer. The CDR3 nucleotides read TGTGCCAGCTCACCACGGCCACCCCAGAACACTGAAGCTTTCTTT. Encoded protein: CASSPRPPQNTEAFF.